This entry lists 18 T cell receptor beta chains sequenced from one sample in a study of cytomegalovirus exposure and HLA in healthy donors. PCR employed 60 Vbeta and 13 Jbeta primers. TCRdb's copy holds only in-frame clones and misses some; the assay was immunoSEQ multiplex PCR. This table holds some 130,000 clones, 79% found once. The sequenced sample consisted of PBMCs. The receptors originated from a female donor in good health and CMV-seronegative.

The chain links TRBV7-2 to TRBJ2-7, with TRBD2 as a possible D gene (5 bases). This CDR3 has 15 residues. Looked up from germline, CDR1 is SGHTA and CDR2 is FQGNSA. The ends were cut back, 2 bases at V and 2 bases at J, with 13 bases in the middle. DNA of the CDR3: TGTGCCAGCAGCTTAACGGCGGGCCCGACCTACGAGCAGTACTTC. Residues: CASSLTAGPTYEQYF.

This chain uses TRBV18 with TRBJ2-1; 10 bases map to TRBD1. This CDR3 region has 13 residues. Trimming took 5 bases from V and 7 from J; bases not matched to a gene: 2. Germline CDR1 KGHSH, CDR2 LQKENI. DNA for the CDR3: TGTGCCAGCTCAGCGGGACAGGGGAATGAGCAGTTCTTC. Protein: CASSAGQGNEQFF.

CDR3 protein: CASSQPGQLPTEPLHF. The CDR3 region has the DNA TGCGCCAGCAGTCAACCGGGACAGCTCCCAACCGAGCCCCTCCACTTT. V is TRBV23-1 and J is TRBJ1-6, with TRBD1 matching 7 bases. TRBV23-1 is treated as an ORF (open reading frame) with a function not yet certain. The trim removed 2 bases at V and 13 bases at J, leaving 14 bases unmatched. The CDR3 is 16 residues long.

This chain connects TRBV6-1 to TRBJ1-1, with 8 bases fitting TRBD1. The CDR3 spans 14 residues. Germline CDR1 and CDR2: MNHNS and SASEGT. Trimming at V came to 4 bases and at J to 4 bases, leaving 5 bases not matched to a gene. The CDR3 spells CASSGQGIITEAFF. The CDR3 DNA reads TGTGCCAGCAGTGGACAGGGGATCATCACTGAAGCTTTCTTT.

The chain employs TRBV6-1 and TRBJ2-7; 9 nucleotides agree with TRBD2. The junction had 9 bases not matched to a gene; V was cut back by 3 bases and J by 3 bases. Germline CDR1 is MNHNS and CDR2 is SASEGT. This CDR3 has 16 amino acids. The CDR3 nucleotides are TGTGCCAGCAGTGATCCGGGACTAGCTTCCGACTACGAGCAGTACTTC. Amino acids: CASSDPGLASDYEQYF.

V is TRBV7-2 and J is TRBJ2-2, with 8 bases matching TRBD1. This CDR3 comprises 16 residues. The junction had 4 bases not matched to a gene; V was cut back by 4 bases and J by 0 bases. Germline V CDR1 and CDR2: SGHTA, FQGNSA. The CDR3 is CASSSTGVANTGELFF. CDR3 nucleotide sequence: TGTGCCAGCAGCTCGACAGGGGTGGCGAACACCGGGGAGCTGTTTTTT. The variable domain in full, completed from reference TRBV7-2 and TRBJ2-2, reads GAGVSQSPSNKVTEKGKDVELRCDPISGHTALYWYRQSLGQGLEFLIYFQGNSAPDKSGLPSDRFSAERTGGSVSTLTIQRTQQEDSAVYLCASSSTGVANTGELFFGEGSRLTVL.

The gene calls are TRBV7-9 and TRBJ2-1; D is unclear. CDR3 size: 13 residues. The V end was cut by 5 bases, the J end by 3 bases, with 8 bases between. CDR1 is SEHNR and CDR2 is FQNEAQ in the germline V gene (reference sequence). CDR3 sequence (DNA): TGTGCCAGCAGCCCAGAAAGCTACAATGAGCAGTTCTTC. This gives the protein CASSPESYNEQFF. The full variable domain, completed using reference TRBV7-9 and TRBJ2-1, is DTGVSQNPRHKITKRGQNVTFRCDPISEHNRLYWYRQTLGQGPEFLTYFQNEAQLEKSRLLSDRFSAERPKGSFSTLEIQRTEQGDSAMYLCASSPESYNEQFFGPGTRLTVL.

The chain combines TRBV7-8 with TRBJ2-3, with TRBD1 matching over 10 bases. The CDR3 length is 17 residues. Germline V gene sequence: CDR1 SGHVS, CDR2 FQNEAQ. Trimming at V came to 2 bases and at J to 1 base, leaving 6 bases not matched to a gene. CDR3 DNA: TGTGCCAGCAGCTTAAGGGACAGGGGAGGAGGCACAGATACGCAGTATTTT. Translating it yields CASSLRDRGGGTDTQYF.

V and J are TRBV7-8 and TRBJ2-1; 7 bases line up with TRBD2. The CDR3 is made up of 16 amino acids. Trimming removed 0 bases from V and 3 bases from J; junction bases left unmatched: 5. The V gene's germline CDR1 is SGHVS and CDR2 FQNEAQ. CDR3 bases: TGTGCCAGCAGCTTAGCCCGCCTAGCGGACTACAATGAGCAGTTCTTC. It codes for CASSLARLADYNEQFF.

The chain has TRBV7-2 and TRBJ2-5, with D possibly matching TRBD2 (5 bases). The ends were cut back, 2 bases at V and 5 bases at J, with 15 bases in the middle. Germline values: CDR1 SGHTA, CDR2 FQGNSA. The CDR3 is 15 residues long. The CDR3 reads CASSLNTARAETQYF. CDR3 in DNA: TGTGCCAGCAGCTTAAACACAGCGCGGGCGGAGACCCAGTACTTC.

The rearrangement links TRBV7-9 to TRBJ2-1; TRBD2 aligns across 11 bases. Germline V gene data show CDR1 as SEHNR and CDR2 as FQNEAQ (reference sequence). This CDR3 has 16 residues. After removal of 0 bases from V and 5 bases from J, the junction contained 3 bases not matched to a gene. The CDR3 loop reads CASSLALAGGDNEQFF. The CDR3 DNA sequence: TGTGCCAGCAGCTTAGCCCTAGCGGGAGGTGACAATGAGCAGTTCTTC.

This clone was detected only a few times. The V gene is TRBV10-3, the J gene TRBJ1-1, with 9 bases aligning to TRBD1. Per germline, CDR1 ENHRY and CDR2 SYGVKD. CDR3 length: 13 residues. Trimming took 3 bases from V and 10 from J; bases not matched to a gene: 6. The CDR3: CAISEGTGFGAFF. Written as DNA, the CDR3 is TGTGCCATCAGTGAAGGGACAGGGTTTGGAGCTTTCTTT.

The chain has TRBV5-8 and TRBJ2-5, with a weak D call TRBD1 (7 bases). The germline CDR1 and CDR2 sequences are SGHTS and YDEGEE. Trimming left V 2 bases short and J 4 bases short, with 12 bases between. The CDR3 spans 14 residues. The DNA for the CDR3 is TGTGCCAGCAGCTTAGGAGGGGGCTTAGAGACCCAGTACTTC. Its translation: CASSLGGGLETQYF. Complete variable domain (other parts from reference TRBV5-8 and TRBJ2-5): EAGVTQSPTHLIKTRGQQATLRCSPISGHTSVYWYQQALGLGLQFLLWYDEGEERNRGNFPPRFSGRQFPNYSSELNVNALELEDSALYLCASSLGGGLETQYFGPGTRLLVL.

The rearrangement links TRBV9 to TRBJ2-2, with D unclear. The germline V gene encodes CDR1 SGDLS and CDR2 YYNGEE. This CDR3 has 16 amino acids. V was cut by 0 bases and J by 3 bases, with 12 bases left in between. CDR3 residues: CASSVVQVVDTGELFF. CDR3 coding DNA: TGTGCCAGCAGCGTAGTTCAGGTCGTAGACACCGGGGAGCTGTTTTTT.

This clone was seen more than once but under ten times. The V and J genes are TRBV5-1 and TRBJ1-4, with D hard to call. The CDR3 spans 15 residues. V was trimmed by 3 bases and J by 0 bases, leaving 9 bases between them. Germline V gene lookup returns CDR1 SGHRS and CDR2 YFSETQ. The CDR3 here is CASSSEPTTNEKLFF. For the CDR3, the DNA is TGCGCCAGCAGCTCTGAGCCCACAACTAATGAAAAACTGTTTTTT.

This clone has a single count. The CDR3 spells CASSRDSANNQPQHF. The CDR3, as DNA: TGTGCCAGCAGTCGGGACTCTGCTAACAATCAGCCCCAGCATTTT. The J gene is TRBJ1-5, the V gene TRBV6-5; maybe TRBD1 (5 bases). The germline V and J ends were trimmed by 5 bases and 3 bases, with 14 bases remaining between them. There are 15 residues in the CDR3. Germline values: CDR1 MNHEY, CDR2 SVGAGI.

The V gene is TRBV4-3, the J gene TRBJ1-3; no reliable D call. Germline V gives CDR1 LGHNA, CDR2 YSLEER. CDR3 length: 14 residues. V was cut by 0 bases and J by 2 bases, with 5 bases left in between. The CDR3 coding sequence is TGCGCCAGCAGCCAAGATACAACTGGAAACACCATATATTTT. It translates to CASSQDTTGNTIYF.

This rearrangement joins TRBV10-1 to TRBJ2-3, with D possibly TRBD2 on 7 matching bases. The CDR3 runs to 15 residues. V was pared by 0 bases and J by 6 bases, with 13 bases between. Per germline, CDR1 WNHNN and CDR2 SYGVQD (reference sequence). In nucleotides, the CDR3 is TGCGCCAGCAGTGAGTCGGGGGCGGGAGCCGATACGCAGTATTTT. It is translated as CASSESGAGADTQYF.